These T cell receptor beta chains were read from a single sample in a study of vaccination and CD4 T cells after COVID-19. Their antigen targets remain unknown. TCRdb fed the PCR reads into MiXCR, producing one record per CDR3 protein. Of thousands of distinct CDR3 sequences in the sample, over 45% were seen once. Sequencing was performed on CD4+ T cells from blood, cultured in vitro. The receptors were gathered from a human donor in good health. CDR3s include the opening cysteine and the closing phenylalanine or tryptophan. D genes are given only for firm matches. Size tells how often a clone was seen (once, few, many) or the class of an expanded clone, and some rows leave it out.

v_gene	j_gene	len	abundance	d_gene	CDR3nt	CDR3aa
TRBV20-1	TRBJ2-7	12	.	.	TGCAGTGCTAGGGGCCAGAACTACGAGCAGTACTTC	CSARGQNYEQYF
TRBV20-1	TRBJ1-6	15	few	.	TGCAGTGCTAGCACCCAGGACGGAGATAATTCACCCCTCCACTTT	CSASTQDGDNSPLHF
TRBV29-1	TRBJ1-2	13	once	.	TGCAGCGTCGCACTTGGGGGGCTTGGTGGCTACACCTTC	CSVALGGLGGYTF
TRBV30	TRBJ1-6	20	.	.	TGTGCCTGGAGGGCCAGGGCGAGGGGAACTAGGGACTCCTATAATTCACCCCTCCACTTT	CAWRARARGTRDSYNSPLHF
TRBV20-1	TRBJ2-5	14	.	.	TGCAGTGCTCTCCACAGATTGGGGCAAGAGACCCAGTACTTC	CSALHRLGQETQYF
TRBV4-2	TRBJ1-2	16	large	.	TGTGCCAGCAGCCAAGATCGTGGACAGCCTAACTATGGCTACACCTTC	CASSQDRGQPNYGYTF
TRBV29-1	TRBJ1-2	14	.	TRBD1	TGCAGCGTTGATGGAACAGGGGGCGGGGATGGCTACACCTTC	CSVDGTGGGDGYTF
TRBV19	TRBJ2-7	13	.	TRBD1	TGTGCCAGTAGTCTCGACAGGGCCTACGAGCAGTACTTC	CASSLDRAYEQYF
TRBV6-1	TRBJ2-3	16	.	TRBD2	TGTGCCAGCAGGAGCCGACTAGCGGGAGTTACAGATACGCAGTATTTT	CASRSRLAGVTDTQYF
TRBV20-1	TRBJ2-7	15	.	.	TGCAGTGCTAGAGCAGGGGCTAGCCCAACCTACGAGCAGTACTTC	CSARAGASPTYEQYF
TRBV6-1	TRBJ2-1	15	once	TRBD2	TGTGCCAGCAGTCCGGGGACTAGCGAGTACAATGAGCAGTTCTTC	CASSPGTSEYNEQFF
TRBV19	TRBJ1-3	15	.	TRBD1	TGTGCCAGTAGTCTTCAGGGGGCAAGAGGAAACACCATATATTTT	CASSLQGARGNTIYF
TRBV20-1	TRBJ1-5	15	.	.	TGCAGTGCTAGAGTTGGAGCGAATAGCAATCAGCCCCAGCATTTT	CSARVGANSNQPQHF
TRBV20-1	TRBJ1-1	11	.	.	TGCAGTGCTACGCACCGGGACGTGGCTTTCTTT	CSATHRDVAFF
TRBV5-4	TRBJ2-3	13	.	.	TGTGCCAGCAGCTCCTCAACCGAGGATACGCAGTATTTT	CASSSSTEDTQYF
TRBV12-5	TRBJ2-5	17	.	TRBD1	TGTGCTAGTGGTTCCACGCCGGGACAGGATATTAAGGAGACCCAGTACTTC	CASGSTPGQDIKETQYF
TRBV20-1	TRBJ1-6	19	few	.	TGCAGTGCTAGAGTCCTTTTGTCGTGGGGGGCAGAGGGTAATTCACCCCTCCACTTT	CSARVLLSWGAEGNSPLHF
TRBV6-5	TRBJ1-6	17	.	.	TGTGCCAGCAGTTACTCCGGGATAAGCTCCTATAATTCACCCCTCCACTTT	CASSYSGISSYNSPLHF
TRBV12-3/TRBV12-4	TRBJ2-1	14	.	TRBD1	TGTGCCAGCAGTGGGGGGACAGGTGGCGATGAGCAGTTCTTC	CASSGGTGGDEQFF
TRBV6-2/TRBV6-3	TRBJ1-2	11	.	.	TGTGCCAGCACGGCAGGGCTCGCCTACACCTTC	CASTAGLAYTF
TRBV9	TRBJ1-2	15	.	.	TGTGCCAGCAGCGCCGCTTTGGGGACCCCTTATGGCTACACCTTC	CASSAALGTPYGYTF
TRBV6-1	TRBJ2-3	10	few	.	TGTGCCAGCGGCCGAGATACGCAGTATTTT	CASGRDTQYF
TRBV7-2	TRBJ2-3	16	.	TRBD2	TGTGCCAGCAGCCGACTAGCGGGAGGTTCTACAGATACGCAGTATTTT	CASSRLAGGSTDTQYF
TRBV10-3	TRBJ2-7	15	.	.	TGTGCCATCAGTGAGGGGCACTTCCGAACCTACGAGCAGTACTTC	CAISEGHFRTYEQYF
TRBV7-2	TRBJ2-7	15	.	.	TGTGCCAGCAGCTCCCCGGGGGCCAGCTCCTACGAGCAGTACTTC	CASSSPGASSYEQYF
TRBV27	TRBJ2-3	15	few	.	TGTGCCAGCAGTTTATCCCCCCGGGGCACAGATACGCAGTATTTT	CASSLSPRGTDTQYF
TRBV6-2/TRBV6-3	TRBJ2-5	15	.	TRBD1	TGTGCCAGCAGTCCGCGGACAGGGGTTGCGGAGACCCAGCACTTC	CASSPRTGVAETQHF
TRBV24-1	TRBJ2-3	11	few	.	TGTGCCACCAGTGCAGCAGATACGCAGTATTTT	CATSAADTQYF
TRBV6-1	TRBJ1-2	14	.	.	TGTGCCAGCTCACTGGGGACACGACTTGATGGCTACACCTTC	CASSLGTRLDGYTF
TRBV7-9	TRBJ1-2	17	.	TRBD1	TGTGCCAGCAGCATCAGACCCCTCGGACAGGGGACGGATGGCTACACCTTC	CASSIRPLGQGTDGYTF
TRBV7-6	TRBJ2-7	13	.	.	TGTGCCAGCAGCTTAGTCGAGGCGAACGAGCAGTACTTC	CASSLVEANEQYF
TRBV6-2/TRBV6-3	TRBJ1-1	17	.	TRBD1	TGTGCCAGCAGGTCCGGGACAGGGTTTACGGAAGACACTGAAGCTTTCTTT	CASRSGTGFTEDTEAFF
TRBV5-1	TRBJ1-1	17	.	TRBD1	TGCGCCAGCAGCTTGACCGGGACAGGGAAGAAGGACACTGAAGCTTTCTTT	CASSLTGTGKKDTEAFF
TRBV19	TRBJ1-6	15	.	TRBD1	TGTGCCAGTAGTCCCCGGGACAGGACTTATTCACCCCTCCACTTT	CASSPRDRTYSPLHF
TRBV7-6	TRBJ2-3	13	few	.	TGTGCCAGCAGCTTAGGGAGGGGAGATACGCAGTATTTT	CASSLGRGDTQYF
TRBV30	TRBJ2-3	15	.	TRBD1	TGTGCCTTGCAACTCGGGACAGAGAGCACAGATACGCAGTATTTT	CALQLGTESTDTQYF
TRBV7-6	TRBJ2-2	18	.	.	TGTGCCAGCAGCCCGATCCTCCGGAGGACAGCGAACACCGGGGAGCTGTTTTTT	CASSPILRRTANTGELFF
TRBV20-1	TRBJ2-3	16	few	TRBD1	TGCAGTGCTTCCCTTTCCGGGACAGGGATCACAGATACGCAGTATTTT	CSASLSGTGITDTQYF
TRBV24-1	TRBJ2-2	14	.	.	TGTGCCACCAGTGATGTGGGGAACACCGGGGAGCTGTTTTTT	CATSDVGNTGELFF
TRBV27	TRBJ1-2	16	.	TRBD1	TGTGCCAGCAGTCCTTACCTGGGACAGGGGACCTATGGCTACACCTTC	CASSPYLGQGTYGYTF
TRBV6-1	TRBJ1-3	14	few	.	TGTGCCAGCAGGGACCGGGGGTCGGGAAACACCATATATTTT	CASRDRGSGNTIYF
TRBV7-8	TRBJ1-6	17	.	.	TGTGCCAGCAGCACTCGATCAGGGAGCTCCTATAATTCACCCCTCCACTTT	CASSTRSGSSYNSPLHF
TRBV20-1	TRBJ2-4	14	.	TRBD1	TGCAGTGCCACCCTCGGGGACAGGTATAGCATTCAGTACTTC	CSATLGDRYSIQYF
TRBV19	TRBJ1-3	13	few	.	TGTGCCAGCCCGGACAGAACTGGAAACACCATATATTTT	CASPDRTGNTIYF
TRBV6-1	TRBJ2-2	16	.	TRBD2	TGTGCCAGCAGGTCGTCTAGCGGGAGGTCGACCGGGGAGCTGTTTTTT	CASRSSSGRSTGELFF
TRBV12-3/TRBV12-4	TRBJ1-1	16	.	TRBD1	TGTGCCAGCAGTTTGGACAGGACTGTCCTGAACACTGAAGCTTTCTTT	CASSLDRTVLNTEAFF
TRBV20-1	TRBJ2-1	16	.	TRBD2	TGCAGTGCCCACCATTCGACTAGCGGGAGTATCGATGAGCAGTTCTTC	CSAHHSTSGSIDEQFF
TRBV29-1	TRBJ1-1	15	.	TRBD1	TGCAGCGTTGAGTTGACAGGGAGGGGTAACACTGAAGCTTTCTTT	CSVELTGRGNTEAFF
TRBV27	TRBJ2-3	16	.	TRBD2	TGTGCCAGCAGTCGACTCGGGGGGGCCGGCACAGATACGCAGTATTTT	CASSRLGGAGTDTQYF
TRBV20-1	TRBJ1-4	14	.	.	TGCAGTGCCCGGTCCAACAGGAGAGTTGAAAAACTGTTTTTT	CSARSNRRVEKLFF
TRBV7-6	TRBJ2-1	14	.	TRBD2	TGTGCCAGCAGCTTACGGGGGGGTTACAATGAGCAGTTCTTC	CASSLRGGYNEQFF
TRBV20-1	TRBJ2-5	12	.	.	TGCAGTGCAACCGTGGGGGGAGAGACCCAGTACTTC	CSATVGGETQYF